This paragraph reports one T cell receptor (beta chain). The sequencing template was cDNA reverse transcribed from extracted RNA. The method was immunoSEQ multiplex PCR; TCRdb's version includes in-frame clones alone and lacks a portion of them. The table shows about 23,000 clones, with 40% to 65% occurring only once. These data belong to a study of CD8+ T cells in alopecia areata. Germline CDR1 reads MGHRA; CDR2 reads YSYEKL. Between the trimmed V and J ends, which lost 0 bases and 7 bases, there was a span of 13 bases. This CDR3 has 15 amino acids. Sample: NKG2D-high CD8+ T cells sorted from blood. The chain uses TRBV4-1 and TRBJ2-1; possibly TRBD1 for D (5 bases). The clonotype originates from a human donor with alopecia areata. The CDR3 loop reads CASSQEWTPGNEQFF. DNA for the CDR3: TGCGCCAGCAGCCAAGAGTGGACACCAGGAAATGAGCAGTTCTTC.